The 29 T cell receptor beta chains in this list originate from one sample, sequenced in a study of cytomegalovirus exposure and HLA in healthy donors (dated by TCRdb to 2016 to 2017). Libraries were built with the immunoSEQ multiplex PCR assay. TCRdb stores this immuneACCESS table with in-frame sequences only. Part of the clones is absent; in the studies checked, under half of the shortfall reflects unresolved V genes, and no reason is known for the rest. The sample table holds about 200,000 clones, of which roughly 84% were seen once. Clones ranked in the top ten supply roughly 12% of the sample. The sample consisted of PBMCs. All receptors come from a woman aged 25 to 39 in good health and CMV-seropositive.

The chain is built from TRBV6-6 and TRBJ1-3; a weak D match, TRBD1 (6 bases). The germline CDR1 and CDR2 sequences are MNHNY and SVGAGI (reference sequence). The CDR3 is 13 residues long. V lost 6 bases to trimming and J lost 5 bases, with 11 bases between them. The CDR3: CASSQDRRNTIYF. The CDR3 DNA follows: TGTGCCAGCAGCCAGGACAGAAGAAACACCATATATTTT.

The CDR3: CASSYGTPRNTDTQYF. The CDR3 DNA sequence: TGCGCCAGCAGCTACGGGACTCCCAGAAATACAGATACGCAGTATTTT. The chain couples TRBV5-1 to TRBJ2-3; a weak D match, TRBD2 (6 bases). Germline values: CDR1 SGHRS, CDR2 YFSETQ. The CDR3 covers 16 residues. Trimming took off 3 bases at V and 3 bases at J, with 17 bases between the two ends. Looking up the rest from reference TRBV5-1 and TRBJ2-3 gives the full variable domain: KAGVTQTPRYLIKTRGQQVTLSCSPISGHRSVSWYQQTPGQGLQFLFEYFSETQRNKGNFPGRFSGRQFSNSRSEMNVSTLELGDSALYLCASSYGTPRNTDTQYFGPGTRLTVL.

The chain employs TRBV19 and TRBJ2-1; 7 positions agree with TRBD2. V dropped 1 base and J dropped 10; count of bases not matched to a gene: 13. Germline values: CDR1 LNHDA, CDR2 SQIVND (reference sequence). The CDR3 contains 16 residues. This CDR3 is CASSIAPSGINWEQFF. DNA for the CDR3: TGTGCCAGTAGTATAGCTCCTAGCGGAATTAACTGGGAGCAGTTCTTC.

This rearrangement joins TRBV5-1 to TRBJ2-1; 9 nucleotides agree with TRBD1. This CDR3 comprises 15 residues. The junction had 4 bases not matched to a gene; V was cut back by 3 bases and J by 3 bases. Germline assignment: CDR1 SGHRS and CDR2 YFSETQ. The CDR3 reads CASSSGQGNYNEQFF. The DNA of the CDR3 is TGCGCCAGCAGCTCAGGACAGGGGAACTACAATGAGCAGTTCTTC.

The chain carries TRBV27 and TRBJ1-2; no clear D gene. Trimming took 2 bases from V and 4 from J, leaving 8 bases between them. The CDR3 is 13 residues long. Germline CDR1 is MNHEY and CDR2 is SMNVEV (reference sequence). Here the CDR3 reads CASSLEGSYGYTF. The DNA of the CDR3 is TGTGCCAGCAGTTTAGAGGGTTCCTATGGCTACACCTTC.

About this clone: The identical CDR3 is also encoded by other nucleotide sequences in the sample. The chain joins TRBV27 to TRBJ2-1; 7 bases are a match to TRBD1. With V trimmed by 2 bases and J by 2 bases, 3 bases remained unmatched. Germline V gives CDR1 MNHEY, CDR2 SMNVEV (reference sequence). The CDR3 extends over 15 amino acids. The CDR3 DNA follows: TGTGCCAGCAGTTTAAGCGGACAGGCCTACAATGAGCAGTTCTTC. Protein: CASSLSGQAYNEQFF.

The V and J genes are TRBV2 and TRBJ2-1; D is undetermined. Germline loops: CDR1 SNHLY, CDR2 FYNNEI. This CDR3 region has 15 residues. V was cut by 6 bases and J by 4 bases, with 16 bases left in between. This chain's CDR3 is CASSGDSKPYNEQFF. Here the CDR3 DNA reads TGTGCCAGCAGCGGTGACTCAAAACCATACAATGAGCAGTTCTTC.

The chain combines TRBV25-1 with TRBJ2-1; 11 bases map to TRBD2. Germline trimming cut 4 bases from V and 10 bases from J; bases unmatched to any gene: 6. CDR1 is MGHDK and CDR2 is SYGVNS in the germline V gene. The CDR3 consists of 14 residues. CDR3 bases: TGTGCCAGCAGTGTACTAGCGGGAGTCCACGAGCAGTTCTTC. Protein sequence: CASSVLAGVHEQFF.

This clone was recorded only once. The chain links TRBV5-4 to TRBJ2-3, with 13 positions matching TRBD2. Germline CDR1 and CDR2: SGHNT and YYREEE (reference sequence). CDR3 size: 18 residues. V was clipped by 4 bases and J by 1 base; unmatched bases: 9. The CDR3 DNA reads TGTGCCAGCAGCCCCACCCGGACTAGCGGGAGCCGCACAGATACGCAGTATTTT. This gives the protein CASSPTRTSGSRTDTQYF.

V gene TRBV4-1 combines with J gene TRBJ2-1; 7 nucleotides align to TRBD1. From germline, CDR1 is MGHRA and CDR2 YSYEKL. This CDR3 contains 16 residues. Germline trimming cut 2 bases from V and 1 base from J; bases unmatched to any gene: 5. The CDR3 loop is CASSQMAQGSYNEQFF. The CDR3 DNA sequence: TGCGCCAGCAGCCAAATGGCACAGGGGTCCTACAATGAGCAGTTCTTC.

V usage is TRBV4-2 and J usage is TRBJ2-7; 8 bases map to TRBD1. The germline gives CDR1 LGHNA, CDR2 YNFKEQ. This CDR3 spans 15 amino acids. V trimming: 0 bases; J trimming: 1 base; junction bases outside the gene matches: 2. Here the CDR3 reads CASSQEYRGSYEQYF. In DNA form, the CDR3 reads TGTGCCAGCAGCCAAGAATACAGGGGGTCCTACGAGCAGTACTTC.

The rearrangement links TRBV11-2 to TRBJ1-4, with 8 bases lining up with TRBD1. Germline V gives CDR1 SGHAT, CDR2 FQNNGV. The trim removed 5 bases at V and 13 bases at J, leaving 12 bases unmatched. The CDR3 is 14 amino acids. CDR3 region: CASSPDRVAGALFF. Here the CDR3 DNA reads TGTGCCAGCAGCCCGGACAGGGTGGCCGGGGCACTGTTTTTT.

This clone was detected only a few times. The chain combines TRBV27 with TRBJ1-1; no firm D call. Germline CDR1 MNHEY, CDR2 SMNVEV (reference sequence). The CDR3 has 15 residues. V was clipped by 0 bases and J by 3 bases, with 11 bases between them. DNA of the CDR3: TGTGCCAGCAGTTTATCCAGGAGACTAGACACTGAAGCTTTCTTT. Translated, it gives CASSLSRRLDTEAFF.

The chain carries TRBV28 and TRBJ1-3, with TRBD1 as a possible D gene (5 bases). Germline V gives CDR1 MDHEN, CDR2 SYDVKM. This CDR3 comprises 15 residues. Trimming left V 1 base short and J 0 bases short, with 7 bases between. CDR3 residues: CASSLYRSSGNTIYF. DNA of the CDR3: TGTGCCAGCAGTTTATACAGGAGCTCTGGAAACACCATATATTTT.

The chain uses TRBV7-8 and TRBJ2-3; D call uncertain. V was shortened by 5 bases and J by 3 bases, with 9 bases between the two germline ends. CDR1 and CDR2 (germline): SGHVS, FQNEAQ. This CDR3 region has 13 residues. CDR3 protein: CASSVTVTDTQYF. DNA of the CDR3: TGTGCCAGCAGCGTTACAGTGACAGATACGCAGTATTTT.

The chain uses TRBV7-8 and TRBJ2-1, with TRBD2 as a possible D gene (5 bases). Germline CDR1 reads SGHVS; CDR2 reads FQNEAQ. CDR3 length: 16 residues. With 4 bases removed from V and 3 bases from J, the gap between germline ends came to 16 bases. CDR3 sequence: CASSYGRGKGYNEQFF. CDR3 nucleotides: TGTGCCAGCAGCTACGGACGGGGTAAGGGCTACAATGAGCAGTTCTTC.

This chain links TRBV5-1 with TRBJ2-5, with D perhaps TRBD2 (7 bases). The CDR3 has 14 amino acids. The V end was cut by 1 base, the J end by 5 bases, with 12 bases between. Germline assignment: CDR1 SGHRS and CDR2 YFSETQ. The CDR3 spells CASSLNGGGETQYF. DNA for the CDR3: TGCGCCAGCAGCTTGAATGGGGGGGGCGAGACCCAGTACTTC.

The V gene is TRBV5-1, the J gene TRBJ2-3, with 7 bases that match TRBD1. J lost 5 bases, V lost 4 bases, and 10 bases had no gene match. Germline V gene lookup returns CDR1 SGHRS and CDR2 YFSETQ. This CDR3 has 15 amino acids. The CDR3 nucleotides read TGCGCCAGCAGCACGACAGGGTCTTTCAAAGATACGCAGTATTTT. Amino acid sequence: CASSTTGSFKDTQYF. Variable domain in full (rest from reference TRBV5-1 and TRBJ2-3): KAGVTQTPRYLIKTRGQQVTLSCSPISGHRSVSWYQQTPGQGLQFLFEYFSETQRNKGNFPGRFSGRQFSNSRSEMNVSTLELGDSALYLCASSTTGSFKDTQYFGPGTRLTVL.

The rearrangement links TRBV7-6 to TRBJ2-1, with D possibly matching TRBD2 (6 bases). Germline-derived CDR1 and CDR2 are SGHVS and FNYEAQ. The CDR3 has 16 amino acids. Trimming left V 5 bases short and J 2 bases short, with 16 bases between. CDR3 sequence reads: CASSGWGSSAYNEQFF. CDR3 sequence (DNA): TGTGCCAGCAGCGGTTGGGGGTCTAGCGCCTACAATGAGCAGTTCTTC. The full variable domain, in which reference TRBV7-6 and TRBJ2-1 provide the parts outside the CDR3, is GAGVSQSPRYKVTKRGQDVALRCDPISGHVSLYWYRQALGQGPEFLTYFNYEAQQDKSGLPNDRFSAERPEGSISTLTIQRTEQRDSAMYRCASSGWGSSAYNEQFFGPGTRLTVL.

The chain has TRBV29-1 and TRBJ2-1; 14 bases match TRBD2. CDR3 length equals 18 residues. V dropped 0 bases and J dropped 4; count of bases not matched to a gene: 8. Germline CDR1 and CDR2: SQVTM and ANQGSEA. CDR3 amino acids: CSVEEVGLAGGRYNEQFF. DNA of the CDR3: TGCAGCGTTGAAGAGGTTGGACTAGCGGGGGGAAGATACAATGAGCAGTTCTTC.

The count of this clone is one. The chain combines TRBV7-9 with TRBJ1-3; 9 positions match TRBD1. CDR3 length: 15 amino acids. Germline V CDR1 and CDR2: SEHNR, FQNEAQ (reference sequence). The V gene end was trimmed by 0 bases and the J gene end by 7 bases; junction bases not matched to a gene: 4. The CDR3 reads CASSLAGTGSNTIYF. The CDR3 DNA follows: TGTGCCAGCAGCTTAGCGGGGACAGGGTCCAACACCATATATTTT.

This clone has just one count. V usage is TRBV27 and J usage is TRBJ2-1; 10 bases agree with TRBD2. The CDR3 runs 17 residues. V was pared by 6 bases and J by 0 bases, with 8 bases of the junction left unmatched. Germline CDR1 reads MNHEY; CDR2 reads SMNVEV (reference sequence). The CDR3 nucleotides read TGTGCCAGCAGCACCCCCCGGACTAGCGGCTCCTACAATGAGCAGTTCTTC. It specifies CASSTPRTSGSYNEQFF.

This chain connects TRBV5-4 to TRBJ2-7; a possible D gene is TRBD1 (6 bases). Germline-derived CDR1 and CDR2 are SGHNT and YYREEE (reference sequence). The germline V and J ends were trimmed by 0 bases and 2 bases, with 12 bases remaining between them. CDR3 size: 15 residues. The CDR3 loop is CASSLDREITYEQYF. The CDR3 nucleotides read TGTGCCAGCAGCTTGGACAGGGAAATAACCTACGAGCAGTACTTC. Full variable domain (remainder filled in from reference TRBV5-4 and TRBJ2-7): ETGVTQSPTHLIKTRGQQVTLRCSSQSGHNTVSWYQQALGQGPQFIFQYYREEENGRGNFPPRFSGLQFPNYSSELNVNALELDDSALYLCASSLDREITYEQYFGPGTRLTVT.

The V call is TRBV15, the J call TRBJ1-2; D not certain. The V gene's germline CDR1 is LNHNV and CDR2 YYDKDF (reference sequence). Between the trimmed V and J ends, which lost 0 bases and 8 bases, there was a span of 7 bases. The CDR3 totals 12 residues. The chain's CDR3 is CATSRDRGGYTF. CDR3 sequence (DNA): TGTGCCACCAGCAGAGATCGAGGCGGCTACACCTTC. Supplemented by reference TRBV15 and TRBJ1-2, the full variable domain reads DAMVIQNPRYQVTQFGKPVTLSCSQTLNHNVMYWYQQKSSQAPKLLFHYYDKDFNNEADTPDNFQSRRPNTSFCFLDIRSPGLGDTAMYLCATSRDRGGYTFGSGTRLTVV.

The chain is built from TRBV29-1 and TRBJ1-1, with TRBD1 identical over 8 bases. Unmatched junction bases numbered 12, after V lost 1 base and J lost 5 bases. The CDR3 has 16 amino acids. From germline, CDR1 is SQVTM and CDR2 ANQGSEA. The CDR3 DNA sequence: TGCAGCGTTGAAGGGGCCCCACAGGGGGTGGGGACTGAAGCTTTCTTT. Encoded protein: CSVEGAPQGVGTEAFF. The whole variable domain, filled in from reference TRBV29-1 and TRBJ1-1, reads SAVISQKPSRDICQRGTSLTIQCQVDSQVTMMFWYRQQPGQSLTLIATANQGSEATYESGFVIDKFPISRPNLTFSTLTVSNMSPEDSSIYLCSVEGAPQGVGTEAFFGQGTRLTVV.

The V and J genes are TRBV5-1 and TRBJ2-3; TRBD1 matches 8 bases. CDR3 length: 15 residues. V was clipped by 4 bases and J by 1 base; unmatched bases: 5. Germline-derived CDR1 and CDR2 are SGHRS and YFSETQ. In nucleotides, the CDR3 is TGCGCCAGCAGCCAAGGACAGGGCCGCACAGATACGCAGTATTTT. Translating it yields CASSQGQGRTDTQYF.

This clone was seen only a few times. The chain couples TRBV7-9 to TRBJ2-3; 11 bases align to TRBD2. V lost 11 bases to trimming and J lost 2 bases; unmatched junction nucleotides: 6. This CDR3 comprises 14 residues. CDR1 and CDR2 from the germline V gene are SEHNR and FQNEAQ (reference sequence). The CDR3 loop is CAAGTSGNTDTQYF. CDR3 DNA sequence: TGTGCCGCAGGGACTAGCGGTAACACAGATACGCAGTATTTT.

The chain uses TRBV2 and TRBJ2-3; 7 bases match TRBD1. Unmatched junction bases numbered 13, after V lost 9 bases and J lost 4 bases. CDR3 length: 15 residues. The germline V gene has CDR1 SNHLY and CDR2 FYNNEI. The CDR3: CASQTTGEDADTQYF. The CDR3 region has the DNA TGTGCCAGTCAAACAACAGGGGAAGATGCAGATACGCAGTATTTT. Filled out from reference TRBV2 and TRBJ2-3, the complete variable domain reads EPEVTQTPSHQVTQMGQEVILRCVPISNHLYFYWYRQILGQKVEFLVSFYNNEISEKSEIFDDQFSVERPDGSNFTLKIRSTKLEDSAMYFCASQTTGEDADTQYFGPGTRLTVL.

To note about this clone: A far larger clone differs by one base, so this is likely a read error. This CDR3 is also generated by other DNA sequences in the sample. The chain links TRBV27 to TRBJ1-2; tentative D call: TRBD1 (5 bases). The CDR3 has 13 amino acids. In germline, CDR1 is MNHEY, CDR2 SMNVEV (reference sequence). CDR3 DNA sequence: TGTTCCAGCAGTCCCAGGGTTTCTGGTGGTTACACCTTC. Amino acid sequence: CSSSPRVSGGYTF.